The 17 T cell receptor beta chains below were found in one sample sequenced in a study of blood T cell repertoires in COVID-19. Measured with immunoSEQ multiplex PCR; TCRdb has only the in-frame clones, and not every one. This table holds roughly 170,000 clones, 85% to 90% found once. The specimen sequenced was peripheral blood. Receptors were obtained from a man aged 65-85 years with active or convalescent COVID-19.

The V and J genes are TRBV19 and TRBJ1-3, with D possibly being TRBD1 (6 bases). The CDR3 covers 16 residues. Germline CDR1 LNHDA, CDR2 SQIVND (reference sequence). Between the trimmed V and J ends, which lost 1 base and 4 bases, there was a span of 14 bases. CDR3 region: CASSIGNRASGNTIYF. The CDR3 DNA reads as TGTGCCAGTAGTATAGGTAACAGGGCGTCCGGAAACACCATATATTTT.

The chain's CDR3 is CASSPTSVRTYEQYF. CDR3 DNA sequence: TGTGCCAGCTCACCCACTAGCGTCAGAACCTACGAGCAGTACTTC. This chain connects TRBV18 to TRBJ2-7, with 7 bases aligning to TRBD2. Unmatched junction bases numbered 7, after V lost 3 bases and J lost 2 bases. Germline V lookup: CDR1 KGHSH, CDR2 LQKENI. This CDR3 is built from 15 residues.

The chain couples TRBV7-9 to TRBJ1-2; 9 bases map to TRBD1. The CDR3 loop spans 13 amino acids. The ends lost 5 bases at V and 8 bases at J; junction bases unmatched: 6. The germline V gene has CDR1 SEHNR and CDR2 FQNEAQ (reference sequence). The CDR3 nucleotides read TGTGCCAGCAGCACGGGACAGGGAAACGGCTACACCTTC. Its translation is CASSTGQGNGYTF.

This clone was recorded once. The rearrangement joins TRBV7-2 to TRBJ1-4; 9 nucleotides align to TRBD1. The CDR3 extends over 14 amino acids. Germline V lookup: CDR1 SGHTA, CDR2 FQGNSA. The junction had 4 bases not matched to a gene; V was cut back by 4 bases and J by 7 bases. CDR3 sequence reads: CASSSQGAREKLFF. Here the CDR3 DNA reads TGTGCCAGCAGCTCACAGGGGGCGCGTGAAAAACTGTTTTTT.

This sequence joins TRBV7-2 and TRBJ1-2, with a possible D match to TRBD1 (5 bases). There are 14 residues in the CDR3. Germline CDR1 reads SGHTA; CDR2 reads FQGNSA. Trimming left V 5 bases short and J 6 bases short, with 16 bases between. CDR3 DNA: TGTGCCAGCAGCCCAAGAGCAGCGGGGGATGGCTACACCTTC. As protein: CASSPRAAGDGYTF.

In nucleotides, the CDR3 is TGCGCCAGCAGCCCCCAGGGTGGGGACAATGAGCAGTTCTTC. As protein: CASSPQGGDNEQFF. The rearrangement links TRBV5-1 to TRBJ2-1, with TRBD1 as a possible D gene (5 bases). V was cut by 4 bases and J by 5 bases, with 13 bases left in between. The CDR3 length is 14 residues. From germline, CDR1 is SGHRS and CDR2 YFSETQ.

V is TRBV6-2 or TRBV6-3 and J is TRBJ2-7, with D perhaps TRBD2 (5 bases). This CDR3 is 15 amino acids long. V shed 2 bases and J shed 3 bases, with 14 bases lying between them. Per germline, CDR1 MNHEY and CDR2 SVGEGT. The CDR3 reads CASSYGGSGYYEQYF. In DNA, the CDR3 is TGTGCCAGCAGTTACGGTGGGAGTGGGTACTACGAGCAGTACTTC.

The rearrangement joins TRBV6-5 to TRBJ2-1; the match to TRBD2 covers 10 bases. Unmatched junction bases numbered 7, after V lost 10 bases and J lost 4 bases. The CDR3 covers 14 residues. In germline, CDR1 is MNHEY, CDR2 SVGAGI. CDR3 DNA sequence: TGTGCCACCCCTGGGACTAGCGCTTACAATGAGCAGTTCTTC. It codes for CATPGTSAYNEQFF.

The V gene is TRBV7-6, the J gene TRBJ2-2, with TRBD2 matching 9 bases. CDR1 SGHVS and CDR2 FNYEAQ come from the germline V gene. V shed 0 bases and J 6 bases; nucleotides not matched to a gene: 14. This CDR3 comprises 19 residues. For the CDR3, the DNA is TGTGCCAGCAGCTTAGCGTCGGTTAAAGCGGGGGGAGCGGCCGGGGAGCTGTTTTTT. Translating gives CASSLASVKAGGAAGELFF.

This chain joins TRBV7-9 and TRBJ2-1; 7 positions match TRBD1. CDR1 SEHNR and CDR2 FQNEAQ come from the germline V gene (reference sequence). CDR3 length: 15 amino acids. V shed 2 bases and J 3 bases; nucleotides not matched to a gene: 4. This CDR3 is CASSLPRDSYNEQFF. The DNA for the CDR3 is TGTGCCAGCAGCTTACCTCGGGACAGCTACAATGAGCAGTTCTTC.

V gene TRBV19 combines with J gene TRBJ2-1; 12 bases are shared with TRBD2. The germline gives CDR1 LNHDA, CDR2 SQIVND (reference sequence). V lost 6 bases, J lost 3 bases, and 3 bases stayed unmatched. The length of the CDR3 is 15 residues. CDR3 DNA sequence: TGTGCCAGTAGCCTGACTAGCGGGGGCTACAATGAGCAGTTCTTC. Translating it yields CASSLTSGGYNEQFF.

The chain employs TRBV5-1 and TRBJ1-1, with D possibly being TRBD1 (6 bases). Germline loops: CDR1 SGHRS, CDR2 YFSETQ. V was cut by 4 bases and J by 0 bases, with 13 bases left in between. The CDR3 covers 15 residues. The chain's CDR3 is CASSPSGQMNTEAFF. CDR3 DNA: TGCGCCAGCAGCCCAAGTGGACAGATGAACACTGAAGCTTTCTTT. Full variable domain (remainder filled in from reference TRBV5-1 and TRBJ1-1): KAGVTQTPRYLIKTRGQQVTLSCSPISGHRSVSWYQQTPGQGLQFLFEYFSETQRNKGNFPGRFSGRQFSNSRSEMNVSTLELGDSALYLCASSPSGQMNTEAFFGQGTRLTVV.

The rearrangement joins TRBV28 to TRBJ1-6; possible D gene TRBD1, 6 bases. Trimming stripped 2 bases from V and 10 bases from J, with 12 bases between. The germline gives CDR1 MDHEN, CDR2 SYDVKM. CDR3 size: 14 residues. The CDR3 DNA follows: TGTGCCAGCAGTTTAAGACAGGAACGGTCACCCCTCCACTTT. This codes for CASSLRQERSPLHF.

The chain uses TRBV28 and TRBJ1-2; no reliable D call. This CDR3 has 13 residues. The V and J ends lost 3 bases and 5 bases respectively, with 10 bases between them. CDR1 is MDHEN and CDR2 is SYDVKM in the germline V gene. CDR3: CASSFNSRYGYTF. In DNA, the CDR3 is TGTGCCAGCAGTTTCAACAGCAGATATGGCTACACCTTC.

The chain recombines TRBV9 with TRBJ2-2, with 8 bases aligning to TRBD2. The CDR3 contains 14 residues. The J segment lost 1 base and the V segment lost 4 bases, leaving 0 bases of the junction unmatched. The germline V gene has CDR1 SGDLS and CDR2 YYNGEE. CDR3 protein: CASSREGNTGELFF. Here the CDR3 DNA reads TGTGCCAGCAGCCGGGAGGGGAACACCGGGGAGCTGTTTTTT. Combining the CDR3 with reference TRBV9 and TRBJ2-2 gives the whole variable domain DSGVTQTPKHLITATGQRVTLRCSPRSGDLSVYWYQQSLDQGLQFLIQYYNGEERAKGNILERFSAQQFPDLHSELNLSSLELGDSALYFCASSREGNTGELFFGEGSRLTVL.

J is TRBJ1-1 and V is TRBV6-6; 8 bases are a match to TRBD1. Germline V CDR1 and CDR2: MNHNY, SVGAGI (reference sequence). V shed 5 bases and J 0 bases; nucleotides not matched to a gene: 2. The CDR3 covers 14 residues. The CDR3 DNA is TGTGCCAGCAGTCGGACAGGGCTGAACACTGAAGCTTTCTTT. Translation gives CASSRTGLNTEAFF.

This clone was recorded once. The chain combines TRBV7-2 with TRBJ2-3; TRBD2 aligns across 8 bases. CDR1 and CDR2 from the germline V gene are SGHTA and FQGNSA. Trimming took 2 bases from V and 5 from J; bases not matched to a gene: 3. This CDR3 has 14 amino acids. This CDR3 is CASSLSGRIDTQYF. CDR3 nucleotides: TGTGCCAGCAGCTTAAGCGGGAGAATAGATACGCAGTATTTT.